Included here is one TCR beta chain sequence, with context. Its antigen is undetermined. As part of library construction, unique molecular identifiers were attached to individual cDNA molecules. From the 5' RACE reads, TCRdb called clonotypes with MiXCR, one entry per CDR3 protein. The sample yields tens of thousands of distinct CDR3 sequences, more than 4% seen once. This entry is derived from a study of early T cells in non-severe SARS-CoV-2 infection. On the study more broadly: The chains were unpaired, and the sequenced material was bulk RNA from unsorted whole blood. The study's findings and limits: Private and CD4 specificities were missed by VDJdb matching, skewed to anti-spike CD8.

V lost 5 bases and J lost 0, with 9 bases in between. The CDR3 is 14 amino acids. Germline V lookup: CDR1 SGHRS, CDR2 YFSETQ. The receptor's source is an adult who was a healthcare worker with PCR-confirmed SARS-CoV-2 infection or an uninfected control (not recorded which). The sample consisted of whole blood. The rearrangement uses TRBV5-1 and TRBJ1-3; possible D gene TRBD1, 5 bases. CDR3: CASRRQISGNTIYF. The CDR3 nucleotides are TGCGCCAGCAGGAGACAGATCTCTGGAAACACCATATATTTT.